The subject of this entry is one T cell receptor (beta chain). No antigen is known for it. These data originate in a study of cytomegalovirus exposure and HLA in healthy donors. Study-wide background: In an earlier analysis, 90 million to 120 million unique TCR beta sequences were found from approximately 190 million T cells.

Study-wide results and caveats: The availability of immune exposure information extended only to CMV serostatus.

It was healthy bone marrow donors who served as donors. Germline V gene data show CDR1 as GTSNPN and CDR2 as SVGIG (reference sequence). V dropped 3 bases and J dropped 12 bases, with 12 bases sitting between them. CDR3 length: 11 amino acids. PCR was performed using 60 Vbeta and 13 Jbeta primers. The assay was immunoSEQ multiplex PCR, and TCRdb's table has in-frame clones only and misses some. The profile shows around 150,000 clones, 79% of them singletons. The chain uses TRBV30 and TRBJ2-4, with a weak D call TRBD2 (5 bases). The sequenced material came from PBMCs. The receptor's source is a man aged 35-49 years in good health and CMV-seronegative. The CDR3 nucleotides read TGTGCCTGGAGAGACTATGCTACTCAGTACTTC. It yields the protein CAWRDYATQYF. Looking up the rest from reference TRBV30 and TRBJ2-4 gives the full variable domain: SQTIHQWPATLVQPVGSPLSLECTVEGTSNPNLYWYRQAAGRGLQLLFYSVGIGQISSEVPQNLSASRPQDRQFILSSKKLLLSDSGFYLCAWRDYATQYFGAGTRLSVL.